This T cell receptor beta chain was sequenced during a study of control samples from healthy donors and cancer patients. This CDR3 region has 13 residues. The V end lost 10 bases, the J end lost 2 bases, and 12 bases lay between the germline ends. TCRdb's copy holds only in-frame clones and misses some; the assay was immunoSEQ multiplex PCR. The sample contains about 90,000 clones, 90% of which appear only once. The sequence came from a woman under 30 in good health. The chain links TRBV12-3 or TRBV12-4 to TRBJ1-3; the D gene is possibly TRBD1 (6 bases). The specimen sequenced was blood. The CDR3 here is CATLQGPGNTIYF. Written as DNA, the CDR3 is TGTGCCACGTTACAGGGACCTGGAAACACCATATATTTT.